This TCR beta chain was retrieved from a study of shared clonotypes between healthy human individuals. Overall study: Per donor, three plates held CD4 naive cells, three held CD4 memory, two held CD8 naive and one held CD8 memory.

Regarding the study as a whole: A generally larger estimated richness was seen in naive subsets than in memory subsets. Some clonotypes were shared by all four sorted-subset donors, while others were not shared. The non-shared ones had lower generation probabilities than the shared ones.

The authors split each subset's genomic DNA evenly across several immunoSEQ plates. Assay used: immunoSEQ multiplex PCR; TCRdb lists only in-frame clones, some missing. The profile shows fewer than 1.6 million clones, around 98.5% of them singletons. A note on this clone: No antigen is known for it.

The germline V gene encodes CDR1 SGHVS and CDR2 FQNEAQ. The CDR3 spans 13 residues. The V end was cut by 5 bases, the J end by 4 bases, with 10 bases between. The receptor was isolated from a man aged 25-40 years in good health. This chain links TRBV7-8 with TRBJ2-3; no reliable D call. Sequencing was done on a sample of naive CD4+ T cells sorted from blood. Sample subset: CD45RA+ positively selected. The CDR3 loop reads CASSLTYADTQYF. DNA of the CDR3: TGTGCCAGCAGCCTAACTTATGCAGATACGCAGTATTTT.